These T cell receptor beta chains were read from a single sample in a study of tumor and adjacent non-tumor tissue in lung cancer. From the multiplex PCR reads, TCRdb called clonotypes with MiXCR, one entry per CDR3 protein. The table records more than 85,000 distinct CDR3 sequences, 55% to 65% of them present only once. Sequenced sample: distant non-tumor lung tissue. These receptors were obtained from a man aged 25-45 years with non-small cell lung cancer. The CDR3 runs from the conserved cysteine through the conserved F or W. A D gene is named only where the DNA matches it firmly. Clone size is shown for a subset of rows, as once, few, many or a class of expanded clone.

size	J	D	V	CDR3	DNA
.	TRBJ2-1	.	TRBV24-1	CAASDQLAGSYNEQFF	TGTGCCGCCAGTGATCAACTAGCTGGAAGTTACAATGAGCAGTTCTTC
.	TRBJ2-6	TRBD2	TRBV11-1	CASSLAGTRSGAKVLTF	TGTGCCAGTAGCTTAGCGGGGACACGCTCTGGGGCCAAGGTCCTGACTTTC
.	TRBJ2-5	TRBD2	TRBV4-1	CAGSLAGGSETQYF	TGCGCCGGCAGCCTAGCGGGGGGGTCAGAGACCCAGTACTTC
few	TRBJ2-2	.	TRBV11-2	CASSARGMNTGELFF	TGTGCCAGCAGTGCACGGGGAATGAACACCGGGGAGCTGTTTTTT
.	TRBJ2-1	TRBD2	TRBV20-1	CSAPSGRTNNEQFF	TGCAGTGCCCCTAGCGGGAGGACGAACAATGAGCAGTTCTTC
few	TRBJ2-2	TRBD2	TRBV20-1	CSVRDSGSDTGELFF	TGCAGTGTTAGAGATAGCGGGAGCGACACCGGGGAGCTGTTTTTT
many	TRBJ2-7	.	TRBV5-4	CASSSTGTDEQYF	TGTGCCAGCAGCTCTACAGGGACCGACGAGCAGTACTTC
.	TRBJ1-4	.	TRBV11-2	CASNLDRGGEKPIF	TGTGCCAGCAACTTAGATAGAGGGGGAGAAAAACCGATTTTT
many	TRBJ1-5	TRBD1	TRBV20-1	CSARGTANQPQHF	TGCAGTGCTAGGGGGACAGCTAATCAGCCCCAGCATTTT
many	TRBJ1-1	.	TRBV10-3	CAISEDRNTEAFF	TGTGCCATCAGTGAGGACAGGAACACTGAAGCTTTCTTT
many	TRBJ2-2	.	TRBV6-5	CASSRAGGELFF	TGTGCCAGCAGCCGAGCTGGCGGGGAGCTGTTTTTT
medium-sized	TRBJ2-1	.	TRBV29-1	CSVLSIEQFF	TGCAGCGTTCTATCTATTGAGCAGTTCTTC
few	TRBJ2-3	.	TRBV14	CASSQEAGNTDTQYF	TGTGCCAGCAGCCAAGAAGCAGGGAACACAGATACGCAGTATTTT
medium-sized	TRBJ2-3	.	TRBV11-1	CASSLTSVTDTQYF	TGTGCCAGCAGCTTGACGTCAGTCACAGATACGCAGTATTTT
.	TRBJ2-1	.	TRBV12-3/TRBV12-4	CASSLARVYNEQFF	TGTGCCAGCAGTTTGGCTAGGGTGTACAATGAGCAGTTCTTC
.	TRBJ2-3	.	TRBV20-1	CSTVGRLVPDTQYF	TGCAGTACGGTAGGCCGACTAGTTCCAGATACGCAGTATTTT
.	TRBJ1-1	.	TRBV29-1	CSVEVGTNIGAFF	TGCAGCGTTGAGGTGGGGACTAATATAGGGGCTTTCTTT
few	TRBJ2-1	TRBD2	TRBV30	CAWSVRWSGRAVSYNEQFF	TGTGCCTGGAGTGTAAGGTGGAGCGGGAGGGCCGTATCCTACAATGAGCAGTTCTTC
.	TRBJ2-3	.	TRBV5-1	CANSLSGSTDTQYF	TGCGCCAACAGCTTGAGCGGGAGCACAGATACGCAGTATTTT
many	TRBJ2-5	TRBD2	TRBV20-1	CSARPGTRQETQYF	TGCAGTGCGAGGCCCGGGACTAGGCAAGAGACCCAGTACTTC
.	TRBJ2-3	.	TRBV11-2	CASSLGAMRADTQYF	TGTGCCAGCAGCTTAGGGGCTATGCGGGCGGATACGCAGTATTTT
medium-sized	TRBJ2-5	TRBD2	TRBV20-1	CSARRWAGLAQETQYF	TGCAGTGCGAGAAGGTGGGCGGGACTAGCGCAAGAGACCCAGTACTTC
few	TRBJ2-3	.	TRBV6-1	CASSEGAGHTDTQYF	TGTGCCAGCAGTGAAGGGGCAGGGCACACAGATACGCAGTATTTT
.	TRBJ2-7	.	TRBV4-1	CASNSVLGNSNEQYF	TGCGCCAGCAATTCCGTTCTGGGGAACTCCAACGAGCAGTACTTC
.	TRBJ2-7	.	TRBV5-4	CASSPTWTDEQYF	TGTGCCAGCAGCCCTACATGGACCGACGAGCAGTACTTC
.	TRBJ2-5	TRBD1	TRBV29-1	CCVAGTAGAKTQYF	TGCTGCGTCGCAGGGACAGCTGGTGCTAAAACCCAGTACTTC
many	TRBJ2-5	.	TRBV30	CAWSRDIQETQYF	TGTGCCTGGAGTCGGGACATCCAAGAGACCCAGTACTTC